This T cell receptor (beta chain) is from a study of cytomegalovirus exposure and HLA in healthy donors. Regarding the study as a whole: Most TCR sequences showed up rarely, but some public TCRs showed up in many donors.

Libraries were prepared by immunoSEQ multiplex PCR; TCRdb keeps only in-frame clonotypes and omits some of them. The data contain around 99,000 clones, about 90% of them seen just once; the ten biggest clones take up approximately 2%. This CDR3 has 13 amino acids. Germline lookup yields CDR1 MDHEN and CDR2 SYDVKM. V trimming: 6 bases; J trimming: 8 bases; junction bases outside the gene matches: 9. This clone has only one observation. Its cognate antigen is unknown. The source is a woman between 18 and 30 years old in good health and CMV-seronegative. Sequenced material: PBMCs. The V call is TRBV28, the J call TRBJ1-2; 7 nucleotides line up with TRBD1. This CDR3 reads CASSVDRVWGYTF. The CDR3 region has the DNA TGTGCCAGCAGCGTAGACAGGGTTTGGGGCTACACCTTC.